The clone carrying this T cell receptor (beta chain) was found a few times. No antigen is known for it. Germline V gene lookup returns CDR1 DFQATT and CDR2 SNEGSKA (reference sequence). CDR3 length: 13 amino acids. The V segment lost 5 bases and the J segment 6 bases; nucleotides outside the gene matches: 9. The sample originates from a study of T-cell memory formation after mild COVID-19. Overall study context: Across donors, TCR clusters were largely donor specific.

Using its own MiXCR run on the 5' RACE reads, TCRdb lists one record per CDR3 protein. The sample lists hundreds of thousands of distinct CDR3 sequences, approximately 15% occurring once. Overall study findings and caveats: SARS-CoV-2 specificity of second-wave clones peaking day 37 was unconfirmed.

The rearrangement links TRBV20-1 to TRBJ1-2; the match to TRBD1 covers 7 bases. This clonotype was sampled from an adult woman who had mild COVID-19 (a few samples of this study predate the infection). Cell type and time point are not known. What was sequenced was PBMCs or a T cell subset sorted from them (not recorded which). Here the CDR3 reads CSASEGAVDGYTF. CDR3 in DNA: TGCAGTGCTTCCGAGGGGGCAGTTGATGGCTACACCTTC.